This T cell receptor (beta chain) was sequenced during a study of metastatic and nonmetastatic thyroid tumors. General study results and limits: Within blood and tumor, benign nodules reportedly had significantly lower TCR beta diversity than malignant thyroid tumors did.

The table lists this clone with a few counts. The antigen remains undetermined. Trimming removed 6 bases at V and 0 bases at J, with 12 bases between. The CDR3 is 15 residues long. Not a single patient had been given any form of treatment at any point before undergoing thyroid surgery. Via MiXCR, TCRdb re-called the PCR reads. This sample carries 50,000 or so clones, roughly a quarter of them seen once, and the ten largest clones take around 3.5%. This sequence was found in a male donor with papillary thyroid cancer or a benign thyroid nodule (not recorded which). Some clones in this sample may be carry-over from other donors' samples. Sequenced input: blood. V and J are TRBV12-3 or TRBV12-4 and TRBJ1-3; no clear D gene. The CDR3 sequence: CASSPTARSGNTIYF. DNA for the CDR3: TGTGCCAGCAGCCCGACGGCTCGCTCTGGAAACACCATATATTTT.